A single sample is the source of the 25 T cell receptor beta chains below, sequenced in a study of monozygotic twins with inflammatory bowel disease. With the 5' RACE reads reprocessed, TCRdb shows one record per CDR3 protein and no DNA. The sample includes under 200,000 distinct CDR3 sequences. Sequencing was done on a sample of blood. These receptors all stem from a human donor with ulcerative colitis or Crohn's disease, or a healthy co-twin of an affected twin (not recorded which).

V and J are TRBV7-7 and TRBJ2-1; absent DNA, TCRdb's TRBD2 call cannot be checked. Germline CDR1 reads SSHAT; CDR2 reads FNYEAQ (reference sequence). The CDR3 extends over 15 amino acids. CDR3: CASSLDGGTYNEQFF. Looking up the rest from reference TRBV7-7 and TRBJ2-1 gives the full variable domain: GAGVSQSPRYKVTKRGQDVTLRCDPISSHATLYWYQQALGQGPEFLTYFNYEAQPDKSGLPSDRFSAERPEGSISTLTIQRTEQRDSAMYRCASSLDGGTYNEQFFGPGTRLTVL.

This chain links TRBV6-2 or TRBV6-3 with TRBJ1-3. CDR3 length: 14 amino acids. Germline V gene data show CDR1 as MNHEY and CDR2 as SVGEGT. The chain's CDR3 is CASSPDNYGNTIYF.

The chain links TRBV20-1 to TRBJ2-7; lacking DNA, the TRBD2 call made by TCRdb goes unchecked. The CDR3 consists of 14 residues. Germline V CDR1 and CDR2: DFQATT, SNEGSKA (reference sequence). The CDR3 region is CSARDEWGGLEQYF.

The chain links TRBV18 to TRBJ2-7; TCRdb designates TRBD2, a call that cannot be tested without DNA. Germline lookup yields CDR1 KGHSH and CDR2 LQKENI. CDR3 length: 16 amino acids. Here the CDR3 reads CASSPRVQESTSEQYF.

The V gene is TRBV7-2, the J gene TRBJ2-5; the D call of TRBD2 rests on TCRdb alone, since no DNA is present to check it. Germline CDR1 is SGHTA and CDR2 is FQGNSA. CDR3 size: 13 residues. CDR3 amino acids: CASSPQAGGAQYF.

CDR3 region: CASSPRGGTTDTQYF. This chain links TRBV19 with TRBJ2-3; TCRdb's D call, TRBD1, is unchecked because there is no DNA. Looked up from germline, CDR1 is LNHDA and CDR2 is SQIVND (reference sequence). CDR3 length: 15 residues.

The rearrangement uses TRBV7-6 and TRBJ2-1; TCRdb calls TRBD2, which cannot be checked without DNA. Germline V lookup: CDR1 SGHVS, CDR2 FNYEAQ. There are 15 residues in the CDR3. CDR3: CASSLVAGGPDEQFF.

CDR3 loop: CSARAGQGAGYNEQFF. The chain is built from TRBV20-1 and TRBJ2-1; the D call of TRBD1 rests on TCRdb alone, since no DNA is present to check it. The CDR3 runs to 16 residues. Germline values: CDR1 DFQATT, CDR2 SNEGSKA (reference sequence).

CDR3 loop: CASSLGDSSYEQYF. The V and J genes are TRBV5-1 and TRBJ2-7; TCRdb proposes TRBD1, but this gene call is untestable without DNA. CDR3 size: 14 residues. Germline CDR1 reads SGHRS; CDR2 reads YFSETQ.

This chain uses TRBV7-3 with TRBJ1-1. Germline lookup yields CDR1 SGHTA and CDR2 FQGTGA. This CDR3 has 14 residues. CDR3 loop: CASSLYGPASEAFF.

V is TRBV25-1 and J is TRBJ2-1; the TRBD2 assignment by TCRdb is unverifiable without DNA. In germline, CDR1 is MGHDK, CDR2 SYGVNS. The CDR3 is 16 residues long. The CDR3 protein is CASSDTRASVYNEQFF.

The rearrangement links TRBV27 to TRBJ1-1. The CDR3 sequence is 15 residues long. Per the germline V gene, CDR1 is MNHEY and CDR2 is SMNVEV (reference sequence). The CDR3: CASTRGEGINTEAFF.

This rearrangement joins TRBV27 to TRBJ2-7; the D gene TCRdb calls, TRBD1, cannot be checked with no DNA. CDR3 length: 16 residues. Germline loops: CDR1 MNHEY, CDR2 SMNVEV (reference sequence). The CDR3 loop is CASRLRSGTGYYEQYF.

The V call is TRBV11-2, the J call TRBJ2-7. CDR1 is SGHAT and CDR2 is FQNNGV in the germline V gene. The CDR3 is made up of 12 amino acids. CDR3 sequence: CASSFGLYEQYF.

V gene TRBV7-2 combines with J gene TRBJ2-3; TCRdb picks TRBD2, but there is no DNA to check that call. The CDR3 contains 17 residues. From germline, CDR1 is SGHTA and CDR2 FQGNSA. CDR3: CASSLAAAGARRDTQYF.

This chain uses TRBV19 with TRBJ2-7; TCRdb outputs TRBD1, but without DNA this stays unchecked. The CDR3 loop spans 14 amino acids. Germline lookup yields CDR1 LNHDA and CDR2 SQIVND (reference sequence). The CDR3 region is CASSMTTVFYKQYF.

The chain is built from TRBV15 and TRBJ2-3; there is no DNA to check the TCRdb D call of TRBD2. From germline, CDR1 is LNHNV and CDR2 YYDKDF (reference sequence). The CDR3 contains 19 residues. The CDR3 sequence is CATSRDRTSGIFSTDTQYF.

The V and J genes are TRBV5-1 and TRBJ2-7. CDR1 is SGHRS and CDR2 is YFSETQ in the germline V gene. The CDR3 spans 13 residues. The CDR3 region is CASSFVLSGEQYF.

This chain links TRBV5-4 with TRBJ2-7; the TCRdb call, TRBD2, lacks DNA for checking. The germline CDR1 and CDR2 sequences are SGHNT and YYREEE (reference sequence). The CDR3 sequence is 15 residues long. This chain's CDR3 is CASSSLAGGTYEQYF.

This chain's CDR3 is CSVEGGDRADGANVLTF. The rearrangement joins TRBV29-1 to TRBJ2-6; without DNA, the TCRdb call of TRBD1 cannot be checked. There are 17 residues in the CDR3. Looked up from germline, CDR1 is SQVTM and CDR2 is ANQGSEA.

The V call is TRBV5-1, the J call TRBJ1-2; TCRdb designates TRBD1, a call that cannot be tested without DNA. CDR1 SGHRS and CDR2 YFSETQ come from the germline V gene. This CDR3 has 15 amino acids. CDR3 sequence: CASSSGQGAASGYTF.

This sequence joins TRBV29-1 and TRBJ2-7; TCRdb selects TRBD1, and the lack of DNA leaves this call unchecked. Germline assignment: CDR1 SQVTM and CDR2 ANQGSEA. This CDR3 has 11 residues. The CDR3 loop reads CSVGQGNEQYF.

This chain uses TRBV9 with TRBJ2-7. The CDR3 has 15 residues. The germline CDR1 and CDR2 sequences are SGDLS and YYNGEE. The CDR3 loop is CASSVAPGSSYEQYF.

The chain recombines TRBV5-1 with TRBJ1-4; no DNA is available, so the TRBD1 call from TCRdb remains unchecked. Germline assignment: CDR1 SGHRS and CDR2 YFSETQ. The CDR3 runs to 16 residues. CDR3 loop: CASSQVLTGTNEKLFF.

V gene TRBV5-6 combines with J gene TRBJ2-2; the D gene TCRdb calls, TRBD1, cannot be checked with no DNA. This CDR3 has 17 amino acids. The germline gives CDR1 SGHDT, CDR2 YYEEEE. The CDR3: CASSFDSAPVYTGELFF.